A single sample is the source of the 9 T cell receptor beta chains below, sequenced in a study of T cell repertoires in cytomegalovirus infection. TCRdb used MiXCR to reprocess the reads, holding one entry per CDR3 protein. The repertoire holds roughly 340,000 distinct CDR3 sequences, just under 30% seen once, with approximately 20% in the top ten. No antigens are known for them. The sequencing here drew on cultured PBMCs, taken from culture after CMV antigen stimulation. These receptors all come from a human donor in good health (CMV status not recorded). Some clones in this sample may be carry-over from other donors' samples.

V gene TRBV19 combines with J gene TRBJ1-2; D unresolved. The V end lost 1 base, the J end lost 5 bases, and 14 bases lay between the germline ends. The length of the CDR3 is 15 residues. Looked up from germline, CDR1 is LNHDA and CDR2 is SQIVND (reference sequence). The CDR3, as DNA: TGTGCCAGTAGTATAGGAGAGAGAGGGTTGTATGGCTACACCTTC. Its translation: CASSIGERGLYGYTF.

This clonotype was detected many times. The V and J genes are TRBV7-6 and TRBJ2-3, with 7 bases aligning to TRBD2. Germline V gene lookup returns CDR1 SGHVS and CDR2 FNYEAQ. This CDR3 is 20 amino acids long. Trimming took 0 bases from V and 6 from J; bases not matched to a gene: 21. CDR3 sequence reads: CASSLALGNPTGLVSDTQYF. Written as DNA, the CDR3 is TGTGCCAGCAGCTTAGCGCTCGGCAATCCCACCGGACTAGTGAGCGATACGCAGTATTTT. Using reference TRBV7-6 and TRBJ2-3 for the parts outside the CDR3, the full variable domain is GAGVSQSPRYKVTKRGQDVALRCDPISGHVSLYWYRQALGQGPEFLTYFNYEAQQDKSGLPNDRFSAERPEGSISTLTIQRTEQRDSAMYRCASSLALGNPTGLVSDTQYFGPGTRLTVL.

This rearrangement joins TRBV6-6 to TRBJ1-1, with D uncertain. V gave up 7 bases and J gave up 8 bases, with 14 bases separating them. CDR1 and CDR2 from the germline V gene are MNHNY and SVGAGI (reference sequence). This CDR3 is 12 amino acids long. DNA for the CDR3: TGTGCCAGCATTTTTAGGGCAGACGAAGCTTTCTTT. It encodes CASIFRADEAFF.

J is TRBJ1-1 and V is TRBV10-3; the D gene is possibly TRBD1 (6 bases). The CDR3 is 14 residues long. Germline CDR1 reads ENHRY; CDR2 reads SYGVKD. Trimming removed 6 bases at V and 1 base at J, with 12 bases between. CDR3 DNA: TGTGCCATCAGCCACAGGGTTGGGAACACTGAAGCTTTCTTT. Its translation: CAISHRVGNTEAFF.

CDR3 protein: CASSQDRSRGGSYNEQFF. CDR3 sequence (DNA): TGCGCCAGCAGCCAAGATCGTTCTCGGGGGGGCTCCTACAATGAGCAGTTCTTC. The chain recombines TRBV4-1 with TRBJ2-1; 8 positions agree with TRBD2. Trimming at V came to 0 bases and at J to 0 bases, leaving 7 bases not matched to a gene. The CDR3 totals 18 residues. Per the germline V gene, CDR1 is MGHRA and CDR2 is YSYEKL.

The J gene is TRBJ1-3, the V gene TRBV18; unclear D gene. Germline CDR1 KGHSH, CDR2 LQKENI. V lost 5 bases to trimming and J lost 0 bases, with 11 bases between them. This CDR3 spans 15 amino acids. CDR3 in amino acids: CASSFTESSGNTIYF. In nucleotides, the CDR3 is TGTGCCAGCTCATTCACCGAGTCCTCTGGAAACACCATATATTTT.

The V and J genes are TRBV5-6 and TRBJ1-5, with D perhaps TRBD1 (6 bases). The CDR3 spans 14 residues. CDR1 is SGHDT and CDR2 is YYEEEE in the germline V gene. Deletions cut 7 bases from V and 6 bases from J, with 17 bases between. CDR3 amino acids: CASRQGGGTQPQHF. The CDR3 bases are TGTGCCAGCCGCCAAGGAGGGGGAACTCAGCCCCAGCATTTT.

The genes are TRBV27 and TRBJ2-7, with TRBD2 as a possible D gene (7 bases). Germline V gene sequence: CDR1 MNHEY, CDR2 SMNVEV (reference sequence). CDR3 size: 16 residues. Trimming cost V 5 bases and J 0 bases, with 17 bases left between them. The CDR3 DNA reads as TGTGCCAGCAGTCCCCTCGCGGGGGCGAGCTCCTACGAGCAGTACTTC. Translating gives CASSPLAGASSYEQYF.

In this sample, this clonotype turned up a few times. This rearrangement joins TRBV12-3 or TRBV12-4 to TRBJ1-5, with 7 bases matching TRBD1. This CDR3 has 13 residues. With V trimmed by 6 bases and J by 12 bases, 11 bases remained unmatched. The CDR3 here is CASRRTGGDHQHF. CDR3 bases: TGTGCCAGCAGGCGGACAGGCGGGGATCACCAGCATTTT.